This passage covers 9 T cell receptor beta chains from one sample sequenced in a study of blood T cell repertoires in COVID-19. Sequencing used immunoSEQ multiplex PCR; TCRdb keeps in-frame clones, though not all of them. Of some 240,000 clones listed, 65% to 85% are singletons. The sequenced material came from peripheral blood. These receptors were taken from a human donor in a cohort sampled during active COVID-19.

The V gene is TRBV7-2, the J gene TRBJ1-4, with 11 bases aligning to TRBD1. V shed 5 bases and J 8 bases; nucleotides not matched to a gene: 10. This CDR3 is built from 16 residues. The V gene's germline CDR1 is SGHTA and CDR2 FQGNSA. The CDR3 spells CASSPGDRGWHEKLFF. CDR3 DNA sequence: TGTGCCAGCAGCCCAGGGGACAGGGGGTGGCACGAAAAACTGTTTTTT.

The J gene is TRBJ1-5, the V gene TRBV19; possible D gene TRBD1, 5 bases. Germline V CDR1 and CDR2: LNHDA, SQIVND (reference sequence). CDR3 size: 17 residues. Between the trimmed V and J ends, which lost 6 bases and 4 bases, there was a span of 22 bases. CDR3 in amino acids: CASSRVGYSDLNQPQHF. In DNA, the CDR3 is TGTGCCAGTAGCAGGGTGGGGTACAGCGATTTAAATCAGCCCCAGCATTTT.

The J gene is TRBJ1-1, the V gene TRBV3-1 (or the pseudogene TRBV3-2); perhaps TRBD1 as D (5 bases). CDR3 size: 15 residues. V dropped 0 bases and J dropped 4 bases, with 12 bases sitting between them. CDR1 is LGHDT and CDR2 is YNNKEL in the germline V gene (reference sequence). In DNA, the CDR3 is TGTGCCAGCAGCCAAGAAGGGTGGGGGGGCACTGAAGCTTTCTTT. It specifies CASSQEGWGGTEAFF.

This sequence joins TRBV19 and TRBJ1-1, with D perhaps TRBD1 (5 bases). This CDR3 region has 13 residues. The germline V and J ends were trimmed by 6 bases and 3 bases, with 11 bases remaining between them. Per the germline V gene, CDR1 is LNHDA and CDR2 is SQIVND (reference sequence). Written as DNA, the CDR3 is TGTGCCAGTAGGCCGGGGGGGGACACTGAAGCTTTCTTT. Translated, it gives CASRPGGDTEAFF.

V gene TRBV28 combines with J gene TRBJ1-5, with D uncertain. CDR1 is MDHEN, CDR2 SYDVKM, per germline. This CDR3 has 14 residues. Between the trimmed V and J ends, which lost 2 bases and 3 bases, there was a span of 8 bases. The CDR3 DNA is TGTGCCAGCAGTTTAATGACTGACAATCAGCCCCAGCATTTT. This translates into CASSLMTDNQPQHF.

The genes are TRBV6-5 and TRBJ2-7; a possible D gene is TRBD2 (6 bases). The CDR3 has 14 residues. The germline gives CDR1 MNHEY, CDR2 SVGAGI. V lost 7 bases, J lost 3 bases, and 16 bases lay in between. The chain's CDR3 is CASTRTTPLYEQYF. CDR3 DNA: TGTGCCAGCACAAGGACTACCCCCCTCTACGAGCAGTACTTC.

The V and J genes are TRBV30 and TRBJ1-5; D perhaps matches TRBD1 (5 bases). Deletions cut 1 base from V and 4 bases from J, with 20 bases between. CDR1 and CDR2 (germline): GTSNPN, SVGIG (reference sequence). This CDR3 has 17 amino acids. The CDR3 coding sequence is TGTGCCTGGAGTGCCCACATGACAGCCGTTCGGAATCAGCCCCAGCATTTT. It codes for CAWSAHMTAVRNQPQHF.

V gene TRBV2 combines with J gene TRBJ1-2, with a tentative D call TRBD1 (6 bases). The V gene lost 3 bases and the J gene lost 7 bases, with 18 bases spanning the gap. This CDR3 contains 15 residues. Germline CDR1 is SNHLY and CDR2 is FYNNEI. The CDR3 coding sequence is TGTGCCAGCAGTGATCCCAGGACAGCCCAGTTTGGCTACACCTTC. Its translation: CASSDPRTAQFGYTF.

V usage is TRBV10-3 and J usage is TRBJ2-1; 8 bases align to TRBD2. Trimming cost V 4 bases and J 7 bases; bases outside gene matches: 9. Germline lookup yields CDR1 ENHRY and CDR2 SYGVKD. The CDR3 length is 15 residues. The CDR3 region is CAISVGREGRNEQFF. The CDR3 DNA reads TGTGCCATCAGTGTCGGTCGGGAGGGCCGGAATGAGCAGTTCTTC.